This T cell receptor beta chain originates from a study of identical twins. Via MiXCR, TCRdb re-called the 5' RACE reads, giving one row per CDR3 protein. The repertoire holds around 200,000 distinct CDR3 sequences, with about a tenth as singletons. V was cut by 4 bases and J by 8 bases, with 12 bases left in between. The germline V gene encodes CDR1 MNHEY and CDR2 SMNVEV (reference sequence). This CDR3 region has 13 residues. The TCR originated in a woman younger than 30 in good health. Input material: memory (CD45RO+) T cells sorted from blood. The V and J genes are TRBV27 and TRBJ2-4; D uncertain. The CDR3 DNA reads as TGTGCCAGCAGTTCCGCCCTTGGGGACATTCAGTACTTC. This translates into CASSSALGDIQYF.